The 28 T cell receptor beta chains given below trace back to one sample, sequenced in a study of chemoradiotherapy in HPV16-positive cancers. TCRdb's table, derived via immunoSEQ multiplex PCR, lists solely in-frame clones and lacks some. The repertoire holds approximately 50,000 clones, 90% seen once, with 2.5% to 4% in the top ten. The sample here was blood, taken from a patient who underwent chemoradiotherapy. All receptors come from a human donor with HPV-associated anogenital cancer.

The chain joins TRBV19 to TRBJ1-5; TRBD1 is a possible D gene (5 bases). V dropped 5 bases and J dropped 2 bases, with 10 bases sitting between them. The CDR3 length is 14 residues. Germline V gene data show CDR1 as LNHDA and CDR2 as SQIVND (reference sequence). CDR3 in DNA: TGTGCCAGTAGTTCCCAGGGACGCAATCAGCCCCAGCATTTT. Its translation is CASSSQGRNQPQHF.

CDR3 nucleotides: TGCGCCAGCAGCTTGATGGGGATTGGGGCCAACGTCCTGACTTTC. Protein sequence: CASSLMGIGANVLTF. The chain has TRBV5-1 and TRBJ2-6; D remains ambiguous. Germline V lookup: CDR1 SGHRS, CDR2 YFSETQ. The CDR3 has 15 residues. Trimming took off 1 base at V and 3 bases at J, with 8 bases between the two ends.

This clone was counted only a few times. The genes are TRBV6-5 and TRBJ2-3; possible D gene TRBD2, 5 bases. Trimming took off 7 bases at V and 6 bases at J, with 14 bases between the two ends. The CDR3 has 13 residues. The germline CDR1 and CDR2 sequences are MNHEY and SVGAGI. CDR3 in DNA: TGTGCCAGCAACCCGGGGTGGTCGGATACGCAGTATTTT. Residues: CASNPGWSDTQYF.

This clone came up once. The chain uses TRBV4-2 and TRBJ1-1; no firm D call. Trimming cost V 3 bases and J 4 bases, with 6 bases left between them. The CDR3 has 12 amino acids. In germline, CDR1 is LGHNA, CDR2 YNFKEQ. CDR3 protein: CASSHLGTEAFF. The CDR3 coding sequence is TGTGCCAGCAGCCACCTCGGCACTGAAGCTTTCTTT.

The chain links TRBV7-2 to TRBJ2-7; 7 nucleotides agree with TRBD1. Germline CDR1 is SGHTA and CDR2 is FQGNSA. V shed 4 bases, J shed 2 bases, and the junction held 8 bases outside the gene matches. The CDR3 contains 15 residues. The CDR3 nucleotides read TGTGCCAGCAGCTACCGGACAGGCCTGACCTACGAGCAGTACTTC. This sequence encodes CASSYRTGLTYEQYF.

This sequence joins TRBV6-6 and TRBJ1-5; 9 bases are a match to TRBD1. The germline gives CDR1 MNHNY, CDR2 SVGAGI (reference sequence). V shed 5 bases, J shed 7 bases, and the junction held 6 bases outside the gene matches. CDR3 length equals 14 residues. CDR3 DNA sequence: TGTGCCAGCAGTGGACAGGGGAGATTACAGCCCCAGCATTTT. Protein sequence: CASSGQGRLQPQHF.

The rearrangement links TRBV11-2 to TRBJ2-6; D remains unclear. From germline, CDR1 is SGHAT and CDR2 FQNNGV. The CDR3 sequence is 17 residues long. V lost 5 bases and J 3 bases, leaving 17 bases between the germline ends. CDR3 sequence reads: CASSRGSLKDGANVLTF. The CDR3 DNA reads TGTGCCAGCAGCCGCGGAAGTCTCAAGGATGGGGCCAACGTCCTGACTTTC.

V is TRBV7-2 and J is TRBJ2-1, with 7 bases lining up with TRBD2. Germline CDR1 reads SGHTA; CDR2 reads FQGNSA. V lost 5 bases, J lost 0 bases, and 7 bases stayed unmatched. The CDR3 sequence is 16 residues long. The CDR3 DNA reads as TGTGCCAGCAGCCCCCTAGCGGAAAGCTCCTACAATGAGCAGTTCTTC. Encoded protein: CASSPLAESSYNEQFF.

CDR3 residues: CASSLLFQSEQYF. As DNA, the CDR3 is TGTGCCAGCAGCTTACTTTTTCAATCCGAGCAGTACTTC. This sequence joins TRBV7-2 and TRBJ2-7, with unresolved D. Trimming stripped 2 bases from V and 6 bases from J, with 11 bases between. In germline, CDR1 is SGHTA, CDR2 FQGNSA. This CDR3 contains 13 residues. The whole variable domain, remainder taken from reference TRBV7-2 and TRBJ2-7, is GAGVSQSPSNKVTEKGKDVELRCDPISGHTALYWYRQSLGQGLEFLIYFQGNSAPDKSGLPSDRFSAERTGGSVSTLTIQRTQQEDSAVYLCASSLLFQSEQYFGPGTRLTVT.

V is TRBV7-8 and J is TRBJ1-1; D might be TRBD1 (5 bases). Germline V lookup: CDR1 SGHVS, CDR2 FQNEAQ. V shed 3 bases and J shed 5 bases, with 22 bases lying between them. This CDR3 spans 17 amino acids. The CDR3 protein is CASSFRTAGTVGTEAFF. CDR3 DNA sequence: TGTGCCAGCAGCTTTAGGACCGCCGGGACGGTAGGGACTGAAGCTTTCTTT.

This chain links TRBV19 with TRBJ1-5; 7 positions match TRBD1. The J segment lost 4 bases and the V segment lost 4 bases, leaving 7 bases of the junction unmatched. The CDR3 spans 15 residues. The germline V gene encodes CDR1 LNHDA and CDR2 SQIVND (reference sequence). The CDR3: CASSTKQGLNQPQHF. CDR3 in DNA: TGTGCCAGTAGTACGAAACAGGGGCTGAATCAGCCCCAGCATTTT.

Here the CDR3 DNA reads TGTGCCACCTCAGCCCGGGGCACAGATACGCAGTATTTT. Its translation: CATSARGTDTQYF. This sequence joins TRBV2 and TRBJ2-3; no reliable D call. Germline CDR1 SNHLY, CDR2 FYNNEI. The CDR3 runs 13 residues. V was cut by 10 bases and J by 1 base, with 12 bases left in between.

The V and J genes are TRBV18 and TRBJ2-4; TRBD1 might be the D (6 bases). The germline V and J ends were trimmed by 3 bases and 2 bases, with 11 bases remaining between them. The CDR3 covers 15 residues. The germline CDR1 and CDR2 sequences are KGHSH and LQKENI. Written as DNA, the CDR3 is TGTGCCAGCTCACCCTCGACAGGCTCCAAAAACATTCAGTACTTC. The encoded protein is CASSPSTGSKNIQYF.

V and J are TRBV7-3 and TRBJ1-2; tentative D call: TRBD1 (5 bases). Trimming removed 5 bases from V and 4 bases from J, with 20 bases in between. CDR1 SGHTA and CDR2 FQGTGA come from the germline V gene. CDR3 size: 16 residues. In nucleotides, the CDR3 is TGTGCCAGCAGCCCCCGCGGCAGGGAAATGAGCTATGGCTACACCTTC. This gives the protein CASSPRGREMSYGYTF.

The chain's CDR3 is CASSPARNEQYF. Here the CDR3 DNA reads TGTGCCAGCAGTCCCGCCCGTAACGAGCAGTACTTC. The rearrangement joins TRBV6-1 to TRBJ2-7, with D unresolved. CDR3 length equals 12 residues. V lost 5 bases to trimming and J lost 5 bases, with 10 bases between them. The germline V gene encodes CDR1 MNHNS and CDR2 SASEGT.

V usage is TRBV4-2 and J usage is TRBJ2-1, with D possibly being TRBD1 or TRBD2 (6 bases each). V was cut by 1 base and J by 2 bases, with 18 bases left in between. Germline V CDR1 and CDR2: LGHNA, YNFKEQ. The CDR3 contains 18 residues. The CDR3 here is CASSQGGLRGLAYNEQFF. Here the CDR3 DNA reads TGTGCCAGCAGCCAAGGGGGGCTGCGGGGACTGGCCTACAATGAGCAGTTCTTC.

In DNA, the CDR3 is TGTGCCAGCAGCTTCAGAGCAGGAGGAAACACCATATATTTT. This codes for CASSFRAGGNTIYF. This rearrangement joins TRBV5-6 to TRBJ1-3; no reliable D call. The germline CDR1 and CDR2 sequences are SGHDT and YYEEEE. The CDR3 has 14 amino acids. V lost 2 bases and J lost 4, with 10 bases in between.

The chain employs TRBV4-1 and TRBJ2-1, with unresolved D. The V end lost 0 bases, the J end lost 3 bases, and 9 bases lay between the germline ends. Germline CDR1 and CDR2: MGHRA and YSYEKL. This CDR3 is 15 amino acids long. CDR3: CASSQDPASYNEQFF. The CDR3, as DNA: TGCGCCAGCAGCCAAGACCCAGCGAGCTACAATGAGCAGTTCTTC.

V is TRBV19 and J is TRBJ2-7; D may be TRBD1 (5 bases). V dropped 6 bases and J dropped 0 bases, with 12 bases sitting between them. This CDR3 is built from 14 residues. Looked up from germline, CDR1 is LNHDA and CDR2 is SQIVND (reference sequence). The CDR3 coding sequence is TGTGCCAGTAGAGTCGGGCAGGGCTCCTACGAGCAGTACTTC. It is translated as CASRVGQGSYEQYF. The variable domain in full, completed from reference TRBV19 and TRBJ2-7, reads DGGITQSPKYLFRKEGQNVTLSCEQNLNHDAMYWYRQDPGQGLRLIYYSQIVNDFQKGDIAEGYSVSREKKESFPLTVTSAQKNPTAFYLCASRVGQGSYEQYFGPGTRLTVT.

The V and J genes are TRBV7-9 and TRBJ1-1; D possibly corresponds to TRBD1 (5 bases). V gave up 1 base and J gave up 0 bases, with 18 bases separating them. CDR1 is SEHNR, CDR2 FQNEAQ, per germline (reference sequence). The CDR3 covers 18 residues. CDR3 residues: CASSLGLSGAGLNTEAFF. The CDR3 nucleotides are TGTGCCAGCAGCTTAGGTTTGAGTGGGGCAGGACTGAACACTGAAGCTTTCTTT. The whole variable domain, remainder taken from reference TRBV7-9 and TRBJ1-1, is DTGVSQNPRHKITKRGQNVTFRCDPISEHNRLYWYRQTLGQGPEFLTYFQNEAQLEKSRLLSDRFSAERPKGSFSTLEIQRTEQGDSAMYLCASSLGLSGAGLNTEAFFGQGTRLTVV.

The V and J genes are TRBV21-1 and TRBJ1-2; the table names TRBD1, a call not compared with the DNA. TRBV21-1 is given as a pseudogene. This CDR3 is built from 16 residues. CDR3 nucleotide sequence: TGTGCCAGCAGCACCCTGGACAGGGGGACCAACTATGGCTACACCTTC. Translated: CASSTLDRGTNYGYTF.

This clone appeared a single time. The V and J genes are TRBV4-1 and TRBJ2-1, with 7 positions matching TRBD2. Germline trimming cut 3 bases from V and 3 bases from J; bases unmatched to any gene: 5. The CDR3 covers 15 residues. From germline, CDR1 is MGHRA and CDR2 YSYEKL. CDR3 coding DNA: TGCGCCAGCAGCCAGCTAGCGGCAGTCTACAATGAGCAGTTCTTC. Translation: CASSQLAAVYNEQFF.

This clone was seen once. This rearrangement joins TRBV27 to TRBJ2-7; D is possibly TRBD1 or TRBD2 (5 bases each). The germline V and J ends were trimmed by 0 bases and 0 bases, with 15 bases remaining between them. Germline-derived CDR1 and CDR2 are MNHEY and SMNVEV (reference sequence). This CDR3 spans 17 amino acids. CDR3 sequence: CASSLSPGQVSSYEQYF. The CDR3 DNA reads TGTGCCAGCAGTTTATCGCCGGGGCAGGTGAGCTCCTACGAGCAGTACTTC.

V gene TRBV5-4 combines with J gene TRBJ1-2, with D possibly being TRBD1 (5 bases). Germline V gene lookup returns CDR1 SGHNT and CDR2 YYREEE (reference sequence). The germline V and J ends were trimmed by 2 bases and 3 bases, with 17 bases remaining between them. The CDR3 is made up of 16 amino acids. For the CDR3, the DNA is TGTGCCAGCAGCTTCGCCTTATCAGGGTCAGACTATGGCTACACCTTC. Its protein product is CASSFALSGSDYGYTF.

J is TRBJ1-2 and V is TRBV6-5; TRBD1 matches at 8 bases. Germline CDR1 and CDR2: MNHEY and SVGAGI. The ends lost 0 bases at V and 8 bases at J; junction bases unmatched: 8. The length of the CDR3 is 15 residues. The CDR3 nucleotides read TGTGCCAGCAGTTACTCGATGGGACAGGCTGGCGGCTACACCTTC. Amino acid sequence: CASSYSMGQAGGYTF.

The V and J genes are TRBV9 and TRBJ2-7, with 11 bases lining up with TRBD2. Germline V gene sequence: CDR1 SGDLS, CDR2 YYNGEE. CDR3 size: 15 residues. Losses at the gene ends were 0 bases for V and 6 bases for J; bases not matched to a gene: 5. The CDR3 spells CASSVGVAGGREQYF. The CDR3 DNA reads TGTGCCAGCAGCGTAGGAGTAGCGGGGGGGCGCGAGCAGTACTTC.

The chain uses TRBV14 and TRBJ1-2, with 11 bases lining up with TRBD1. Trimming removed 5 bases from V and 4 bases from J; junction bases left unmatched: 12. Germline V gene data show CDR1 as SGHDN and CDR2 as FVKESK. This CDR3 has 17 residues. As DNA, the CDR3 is TGTGCCAGCAGCGTCCGGGACAGGGGGTCGCCGGCCTATGGCTACACCTTC. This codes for CASSVRDRGSPAYGYTF.

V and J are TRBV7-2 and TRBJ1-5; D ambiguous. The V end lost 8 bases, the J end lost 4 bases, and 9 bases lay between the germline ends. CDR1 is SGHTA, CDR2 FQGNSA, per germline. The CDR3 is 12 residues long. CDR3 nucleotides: TGTGCCAGCGGAGGACGTAATCAGCCCCAGCATTTT. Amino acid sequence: CASGGRNQPQHF.